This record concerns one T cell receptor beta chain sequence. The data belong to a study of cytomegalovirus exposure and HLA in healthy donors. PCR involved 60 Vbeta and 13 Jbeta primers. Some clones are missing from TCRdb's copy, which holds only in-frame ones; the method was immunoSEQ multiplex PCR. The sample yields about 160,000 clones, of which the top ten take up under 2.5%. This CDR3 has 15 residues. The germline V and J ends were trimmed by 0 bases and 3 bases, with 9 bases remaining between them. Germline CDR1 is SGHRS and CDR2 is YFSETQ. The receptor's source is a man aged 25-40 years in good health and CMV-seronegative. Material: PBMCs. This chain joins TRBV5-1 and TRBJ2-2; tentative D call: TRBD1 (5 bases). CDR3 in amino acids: CASSLAPGYTGELFF. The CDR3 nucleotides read TGCGCCAGCAGCTTGGCCCCAGGGTACACCGGGGAGCTGTTTTTT.